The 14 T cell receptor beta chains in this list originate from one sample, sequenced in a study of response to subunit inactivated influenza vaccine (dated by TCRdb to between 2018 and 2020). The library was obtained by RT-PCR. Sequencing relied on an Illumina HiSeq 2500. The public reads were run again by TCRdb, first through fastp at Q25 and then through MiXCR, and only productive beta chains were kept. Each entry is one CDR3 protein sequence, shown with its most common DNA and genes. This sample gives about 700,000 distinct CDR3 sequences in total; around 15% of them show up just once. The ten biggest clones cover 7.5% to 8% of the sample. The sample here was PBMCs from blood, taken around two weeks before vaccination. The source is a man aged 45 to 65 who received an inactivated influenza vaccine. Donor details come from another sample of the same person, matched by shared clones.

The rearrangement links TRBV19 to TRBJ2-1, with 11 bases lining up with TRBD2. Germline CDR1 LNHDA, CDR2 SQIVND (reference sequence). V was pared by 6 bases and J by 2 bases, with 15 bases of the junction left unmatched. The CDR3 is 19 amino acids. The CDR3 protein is CASSLSALAGGLTYNEQFF. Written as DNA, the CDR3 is TGTGCCAGTAGCCTAAGCGCGCTAGCGGGGGGTCTAACCTACAATGAGCAGTTCTTC.

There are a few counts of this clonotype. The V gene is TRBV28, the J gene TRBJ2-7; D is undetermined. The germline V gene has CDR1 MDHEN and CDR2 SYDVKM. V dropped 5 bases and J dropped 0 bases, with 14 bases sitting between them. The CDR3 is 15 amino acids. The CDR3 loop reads CASSPVWTVSYEQYF. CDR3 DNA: TGTGCCAGCAGTCCTGTTTGGACGGTCTCCTACGAGCAGTACTTC.

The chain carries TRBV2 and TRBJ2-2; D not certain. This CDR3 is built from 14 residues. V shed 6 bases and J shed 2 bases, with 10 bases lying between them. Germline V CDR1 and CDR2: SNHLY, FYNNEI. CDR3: CASSAQVNTGELFF. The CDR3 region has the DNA TGTGCCAGCAGCGCGCAGGTTAACACCGGGGAGCTGTTTTTT.

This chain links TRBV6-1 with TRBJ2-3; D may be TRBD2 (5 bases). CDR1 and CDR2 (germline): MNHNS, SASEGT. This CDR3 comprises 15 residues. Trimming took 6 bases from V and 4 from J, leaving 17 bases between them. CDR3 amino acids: CASSRLGRSADTQYF. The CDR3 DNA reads TGTGCCAGCAGCCGGCTAGGGAGAAGCGCAGATACGCAGTATTTT.

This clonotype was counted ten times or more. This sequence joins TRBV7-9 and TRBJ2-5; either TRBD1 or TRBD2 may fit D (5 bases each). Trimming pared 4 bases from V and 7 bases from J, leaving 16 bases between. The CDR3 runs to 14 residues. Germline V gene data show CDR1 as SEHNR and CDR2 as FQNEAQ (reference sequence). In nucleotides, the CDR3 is TGTGCCAGCAGCTACCTCGGGGACGAGGCGACCCAGTACTTC. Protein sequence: CASSYLGDEATQYF.

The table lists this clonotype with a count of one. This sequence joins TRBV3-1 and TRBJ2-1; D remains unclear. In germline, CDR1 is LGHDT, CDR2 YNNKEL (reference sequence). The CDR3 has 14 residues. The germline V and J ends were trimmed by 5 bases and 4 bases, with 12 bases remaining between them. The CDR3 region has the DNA TGTGCCAGCAGCACAGCGCTCTCATACAATGAGCAGTTCTTC. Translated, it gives CASSTALSYNEQFF.

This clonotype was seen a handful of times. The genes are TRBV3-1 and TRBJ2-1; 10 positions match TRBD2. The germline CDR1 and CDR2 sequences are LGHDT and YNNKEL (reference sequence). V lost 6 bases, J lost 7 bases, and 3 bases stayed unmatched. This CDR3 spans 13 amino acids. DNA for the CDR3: TGTGCCAGCAGATTACTAGCGGGGAATGAGCAGTTCTTC. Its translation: CASRLLAGNEQFF.

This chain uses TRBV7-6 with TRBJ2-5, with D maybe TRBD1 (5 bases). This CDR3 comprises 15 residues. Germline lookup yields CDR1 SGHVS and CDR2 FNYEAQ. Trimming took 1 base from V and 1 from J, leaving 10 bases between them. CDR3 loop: CASSLVSRAQETQYF. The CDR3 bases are TGTGCCAGCAGCTTAGTGAGCAGGGCCCAAGAGACCCAGTACTTC.

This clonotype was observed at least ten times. The CDR3 DNA reads as TGTGCCAGCAGGAAAAACAGGGGGAACACCGGGGAGCTGTTTTTT. Encoded protein: CASRKNRGNTGELFF. The rearrangement joins TRBV6-5 to TRBJ2-2; 7 bases are a match to TRBD1. This CDR3 spans 15 amino acids. The germline CDR1 and CDR2 sequences are MNHEY and SVGAGI. V trimming: 6 bases; J trimming: 1 base; junction bases outside the gene matches: 5.

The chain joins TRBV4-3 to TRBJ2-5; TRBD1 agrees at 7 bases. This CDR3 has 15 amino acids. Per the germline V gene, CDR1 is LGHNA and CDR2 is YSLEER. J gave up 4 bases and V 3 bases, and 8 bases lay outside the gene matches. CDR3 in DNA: TGCGCCAGCAGCCATTACGACAGGGATCGAGAGACCCAGTACTTC. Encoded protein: CASSHYDRDRETQYF.

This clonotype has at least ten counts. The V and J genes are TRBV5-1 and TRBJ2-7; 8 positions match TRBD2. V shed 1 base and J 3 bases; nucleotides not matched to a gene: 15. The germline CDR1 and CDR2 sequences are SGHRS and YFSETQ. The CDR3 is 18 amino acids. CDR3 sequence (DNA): TGCGCCAGCAGCTTGATCCCAGCGGGAGAGGTATTTTTCTACGAGCAGTACTTC. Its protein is CASSLIPAGEVFFYEQYF.

DNA of the CDR3: TGCGCCAGCAGCTTGCTCGGCGGGAGGGCTGTTAATGAGCAGTTCTTC. Translated, it gives CASSLLGGRAVNEQFF. The chain recombines TRBV5-1 with TRBJ2-1, with 9 bases matching TRBD2. The germline CDR1 and CDR2 sequences are SGHRS and YFSETQ. There are 16 residues in the CDR3. V was clipped by 1 base and J by 7 bases; unmatched bases: 9.

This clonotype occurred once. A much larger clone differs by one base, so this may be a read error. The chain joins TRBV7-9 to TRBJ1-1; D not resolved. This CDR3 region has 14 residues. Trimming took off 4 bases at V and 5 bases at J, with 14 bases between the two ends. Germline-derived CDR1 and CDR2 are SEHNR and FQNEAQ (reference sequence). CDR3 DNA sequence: TGTGCCAGCAGCTCTCAGGTGCGTCATACTGAAGCTTTCTTT. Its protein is CASSSQVRHTEAFF.

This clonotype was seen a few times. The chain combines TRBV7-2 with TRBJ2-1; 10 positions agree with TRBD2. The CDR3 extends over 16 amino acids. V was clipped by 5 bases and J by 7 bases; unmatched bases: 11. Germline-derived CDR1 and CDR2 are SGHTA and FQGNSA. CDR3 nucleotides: TGTGCCAGCAGCAACCACCTAGCGGGAGTCCTTAATGAGCAGTTCTTC. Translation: CASSNHLAGVLNEQFF.